This TCR beta chain derives from a study of shared clonotypes between healthy human individuals. Regarding the study as a whole: With few donors, the genetic and exposure-history diversity represented was limited.

Healthy HIV-negative adults without recent acute infections or vaccinations served as donors. The CDR3 is 14 amino acids. V shed 4 bases and J shed 4 bases, with 8 bases lying between them. CDR1 is MRHNA and CDR2 is SNTAGT in the germline V gene. Comments on this clone: Its target is unknown.

Ten immunoSEQ deep assay plates held the unsorted PBMC DNA. Assay: immunoSEQ multiplex PCR; the TCRdb copy retains only in-frame clones and omits some. The repertoire holds 450,000 to 600,000 clones, with 70% to 85% as singletons. The gene calls are TRBV6-4 and TRBJ2-6; perhaps D is TRBD1 or TRBD2 (5 bases each). The clonotype originates from a woman between 40 and 55 years old in good health. Some clones in this sample may be carry-over from other donors' samples. Sequencing used PBMCs. The CDR3 region is CASSGGSGANVLTF. CDR3 sequence (DNA): TGTGCCAGCAGTGGGGGGTCCGGGGCCAACGTCCTGACTTTC.